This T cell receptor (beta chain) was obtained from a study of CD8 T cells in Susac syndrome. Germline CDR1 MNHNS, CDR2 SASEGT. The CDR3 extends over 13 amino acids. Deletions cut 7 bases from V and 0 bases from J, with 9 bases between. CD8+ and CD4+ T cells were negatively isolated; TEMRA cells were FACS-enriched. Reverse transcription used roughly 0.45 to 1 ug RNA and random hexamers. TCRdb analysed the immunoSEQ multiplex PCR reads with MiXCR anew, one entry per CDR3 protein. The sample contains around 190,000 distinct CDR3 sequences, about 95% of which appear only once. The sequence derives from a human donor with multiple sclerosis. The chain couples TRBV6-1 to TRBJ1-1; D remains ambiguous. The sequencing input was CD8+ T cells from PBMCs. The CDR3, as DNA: TGTGCCAGCACGGCGGGATTGAACACTGAAGCTTTCTTT. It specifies CASTAGLNTEAFF.